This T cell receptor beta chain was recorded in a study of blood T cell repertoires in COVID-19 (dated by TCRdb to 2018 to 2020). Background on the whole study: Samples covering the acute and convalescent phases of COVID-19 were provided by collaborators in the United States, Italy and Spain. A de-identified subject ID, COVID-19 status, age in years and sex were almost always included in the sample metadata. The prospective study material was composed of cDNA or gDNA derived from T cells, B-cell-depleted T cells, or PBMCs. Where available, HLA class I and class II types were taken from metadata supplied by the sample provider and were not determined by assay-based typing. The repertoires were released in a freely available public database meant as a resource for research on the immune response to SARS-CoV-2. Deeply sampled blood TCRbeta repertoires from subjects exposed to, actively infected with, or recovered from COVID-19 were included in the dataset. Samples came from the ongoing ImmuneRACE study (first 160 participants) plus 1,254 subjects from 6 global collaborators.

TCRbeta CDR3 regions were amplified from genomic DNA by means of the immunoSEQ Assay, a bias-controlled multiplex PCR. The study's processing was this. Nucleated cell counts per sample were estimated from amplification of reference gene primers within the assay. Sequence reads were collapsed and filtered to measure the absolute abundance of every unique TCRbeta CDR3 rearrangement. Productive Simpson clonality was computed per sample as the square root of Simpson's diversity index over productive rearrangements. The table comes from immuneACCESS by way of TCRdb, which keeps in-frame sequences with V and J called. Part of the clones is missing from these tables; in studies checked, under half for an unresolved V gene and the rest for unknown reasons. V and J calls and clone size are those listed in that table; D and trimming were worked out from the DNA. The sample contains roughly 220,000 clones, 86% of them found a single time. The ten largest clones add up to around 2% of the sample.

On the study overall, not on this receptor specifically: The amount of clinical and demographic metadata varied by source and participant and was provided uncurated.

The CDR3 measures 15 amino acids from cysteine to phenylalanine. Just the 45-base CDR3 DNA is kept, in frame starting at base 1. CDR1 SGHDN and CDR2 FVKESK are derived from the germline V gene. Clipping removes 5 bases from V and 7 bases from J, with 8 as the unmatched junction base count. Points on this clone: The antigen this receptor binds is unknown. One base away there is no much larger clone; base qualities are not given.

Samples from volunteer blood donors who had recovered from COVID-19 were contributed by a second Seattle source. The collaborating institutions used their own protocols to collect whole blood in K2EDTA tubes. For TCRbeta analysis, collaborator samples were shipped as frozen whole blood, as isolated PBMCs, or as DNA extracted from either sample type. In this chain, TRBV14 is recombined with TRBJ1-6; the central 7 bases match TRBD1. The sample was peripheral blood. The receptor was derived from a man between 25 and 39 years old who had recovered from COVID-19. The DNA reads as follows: TGTGCCAGCAGCTCCCGGGACAGTTTAAATTCACCCCTCCACTTT. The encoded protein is CASSSRDSLNSPLHF.